The clone carrying this TCR beta chain has only a few counts. Sample time point: patch test 1, 2 weeks after DPC sensitization. Treatment specified: therapeutic diphenylcyclopropenone sensitization with weekly scalp DPC. It was unfractionated whole blood from which total RNA was extracted. The sample belongs to a study of human T cells and chemical hapten exposure. TCRdb redid the calling of the RACE reads with MiXCR, one entry per CDR3 protein. The data hold roughly 180,000 distinct CDR3 sequences, with roughly 15% observed a single time. The CDR3 has 15 residues. V shed 8 bases and J shed 2 bases, with 17 bases lying between them.

The V gene is TRBV12-3 or TRBV12-4, the J gene TRBJ2-3, with a tentative D call TRBD2 (7 bases). This specimen was whole blood, taken in connection with sensitization to the hapten diphenylcyclopropenone (DPC). This receptor was taken from a woman younger than 45 with alopecia areata. Some clones in this sample may be carry-over from other donors' samples. This CDR3 reads CASRGGGHNTDTQYF. The CDR3 nucleotides read TGTGCCAGCCGAGGCGGGGGACACAACACAGATACGCAGTATTTT.